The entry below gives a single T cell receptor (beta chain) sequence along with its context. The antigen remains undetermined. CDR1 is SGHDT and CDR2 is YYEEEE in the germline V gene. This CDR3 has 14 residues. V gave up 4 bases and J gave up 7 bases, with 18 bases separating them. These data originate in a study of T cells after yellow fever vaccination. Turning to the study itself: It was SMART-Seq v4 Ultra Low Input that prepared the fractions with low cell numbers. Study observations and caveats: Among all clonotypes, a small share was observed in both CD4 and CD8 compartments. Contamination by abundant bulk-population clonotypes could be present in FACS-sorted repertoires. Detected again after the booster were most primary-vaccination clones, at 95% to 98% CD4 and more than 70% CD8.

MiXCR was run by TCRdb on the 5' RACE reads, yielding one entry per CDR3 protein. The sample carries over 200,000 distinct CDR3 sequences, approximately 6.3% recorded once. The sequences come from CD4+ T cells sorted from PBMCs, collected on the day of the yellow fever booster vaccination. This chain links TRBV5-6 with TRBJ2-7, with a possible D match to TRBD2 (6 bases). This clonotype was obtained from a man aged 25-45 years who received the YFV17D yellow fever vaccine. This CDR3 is CASSPGTYLREQYF. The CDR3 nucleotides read TGTGCCAGCAGCCCCGGGACTTACCTTAGAGAGCAGTACTTC.